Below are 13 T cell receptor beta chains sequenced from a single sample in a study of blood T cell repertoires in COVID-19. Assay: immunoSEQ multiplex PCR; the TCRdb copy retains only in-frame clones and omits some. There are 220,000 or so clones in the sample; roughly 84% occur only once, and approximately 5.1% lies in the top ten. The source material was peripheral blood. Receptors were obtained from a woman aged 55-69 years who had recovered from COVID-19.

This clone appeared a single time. The CDR3 spells CASSVLAGGYEQYF. The CDR3 bases are TGTGCCAGCAGTGTGCTAGCGGGGGGTTACGAGCAGTACTTC. The V and J genes are TRBV2 and TRBJ2-7; 11 nucleotides agree with TRBD2. Trimming removed 4 bases from V and 4 bases from J; junction bases left unmatched: 3. The CDR3 sequence is 14 residues long. Germline V gives CDR1 SNHLY, CDR2 FYNNEI.

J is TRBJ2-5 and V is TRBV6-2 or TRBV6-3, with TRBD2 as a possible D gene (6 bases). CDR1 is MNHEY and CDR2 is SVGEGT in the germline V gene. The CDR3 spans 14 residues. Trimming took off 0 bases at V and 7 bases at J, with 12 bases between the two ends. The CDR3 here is CASSYSRMGGTQYF. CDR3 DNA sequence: TGTGCCAGCAGTTACTCGAGGATGGGAGGGACCCAGTACTTC.

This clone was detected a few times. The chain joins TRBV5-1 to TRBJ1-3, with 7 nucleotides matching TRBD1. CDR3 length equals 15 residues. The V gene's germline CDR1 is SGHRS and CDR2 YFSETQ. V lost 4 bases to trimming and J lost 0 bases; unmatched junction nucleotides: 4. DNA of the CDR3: TGCGCCAGCAGCGCGGGACAGCACTCTGGAAACACCATATATTTT. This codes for CASSAGQHSGNTIYF.

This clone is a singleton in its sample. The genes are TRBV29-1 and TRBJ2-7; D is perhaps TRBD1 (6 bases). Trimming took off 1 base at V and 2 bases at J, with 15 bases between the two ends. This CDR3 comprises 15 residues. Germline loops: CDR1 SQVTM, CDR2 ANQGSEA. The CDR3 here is CSVEVGAKRPYEQYF. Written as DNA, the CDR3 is TGCAGCGTTGAAGTGGGGGCCAAACGACCCTACGAGCAGTACTTC.

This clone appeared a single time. CDR3 amino acids: CASSLILMPVGGNTEAFF. For the CDR3, the DNA is TGTGCCAGCAGCTTAATCTTGATGCCAGTCGGGGGGAACACTGAAGCTTTCTTT. The J gene is TRBJ1-1, the V gene TRBV11-2; the D gene is possibly TRBD1 (5 bases). Germline V gives CDR1 SGHAT, CDR2 FQNNGV. The CDR3 spans 18 residues. V lost 2 bases and J 1 base, leaving 20 bases between the germline ends.

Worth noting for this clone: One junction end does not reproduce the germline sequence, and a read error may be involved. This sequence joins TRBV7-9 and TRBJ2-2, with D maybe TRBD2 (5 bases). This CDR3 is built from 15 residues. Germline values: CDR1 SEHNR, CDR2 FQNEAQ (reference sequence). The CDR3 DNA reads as TGTGCCAGCGGCCGGGCAGAGACTTTCACCGGGGAGCTATTTTTT. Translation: CASGRAETFTGELFF.

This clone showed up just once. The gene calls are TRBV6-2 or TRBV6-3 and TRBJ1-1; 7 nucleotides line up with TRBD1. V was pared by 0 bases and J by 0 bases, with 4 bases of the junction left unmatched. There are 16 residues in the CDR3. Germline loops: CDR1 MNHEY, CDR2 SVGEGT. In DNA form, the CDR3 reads TGTGCCAGCAGTTACTCGCAGACAGGGTTGAACACTGAAGCTTTCTTT. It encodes CASSYSQTGLNTEAFF.

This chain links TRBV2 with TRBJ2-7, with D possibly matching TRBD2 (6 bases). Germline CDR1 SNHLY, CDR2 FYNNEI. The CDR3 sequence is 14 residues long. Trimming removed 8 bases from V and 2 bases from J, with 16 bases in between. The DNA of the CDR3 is TGTGCCAGCGCAGGGAGCGGAGGGGCCTACGAGCAGTACTTC. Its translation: CASAGSGGAYEQYF.

CDR3 DNA: TGCGCCAGCACTGCGGGGACGAACGGGGAGACCCAGTACTTC. Translating gives CASTAGTNGETQYF. The gene calls are TRBV5-1 and TRBJ2-5, with D possibly being TRBD2 (6 bases). Germline CDR1 and CDR2: SGHRS and YFSETQ. With 6 bases removed from V and 5 bases from J, the gap between germline ends came to 17 bases. The CDR3 is made up of 14 amino acids.

CDR3 DNA sequence: TGTGCCAGCAGCCCAGGGAGGTGGCGGGGGCTAGGAGGCACAGATACGCAGTATTTT. The encoded protein is CASSPGRWRGLGGTDTQYF. The chain couples TRBV11-2 to TRBJ2-3, with TRBD2 as a possible D gene (7 bases). The length of the CDR3 is 19 residues. CDR1 and CDR2 from the germline V gene are SGHAT and FQNNGV. V was cut by 5 bases and J by 1 base, with 25 bases left in between.

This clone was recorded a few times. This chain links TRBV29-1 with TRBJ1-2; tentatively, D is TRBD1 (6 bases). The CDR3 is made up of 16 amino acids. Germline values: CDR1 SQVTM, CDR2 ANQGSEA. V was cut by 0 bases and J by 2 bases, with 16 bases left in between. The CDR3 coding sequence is TGCAGCGTTGAAGATCCAGAGTGGGGGGGCAACTATGGCTACACCTTC. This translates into CSVEDPEWGGNYGYTF.

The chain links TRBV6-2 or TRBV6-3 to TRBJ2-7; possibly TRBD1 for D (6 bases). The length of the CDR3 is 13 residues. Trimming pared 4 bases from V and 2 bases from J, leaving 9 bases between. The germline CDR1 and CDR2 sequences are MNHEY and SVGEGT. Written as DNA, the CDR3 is TGTGCCAGCAGTTTGGACAGTCCCTACGAGCAGTACTTC. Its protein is CASSLDSPYEQYF.

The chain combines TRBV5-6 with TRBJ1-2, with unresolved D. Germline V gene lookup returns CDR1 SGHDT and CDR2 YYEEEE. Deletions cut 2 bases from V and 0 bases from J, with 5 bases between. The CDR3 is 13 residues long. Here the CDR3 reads CASSFGANYGYTF. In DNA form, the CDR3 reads TGTGCCAGCAGCTTCGGAGCTAACTATGGCTACACCTTC.